This T cell receptor beta chain was profiled in a study of OX40 agonist ivuxolimab in advanced cancers. At the level of the study: Patients in the trial were receiving intravenous ivuxolimab every 2 weeks, at doses of 0.01 to 10 mg/kg.

Using immunoSEQ multiplex PCR, the repertoire was profiled, and TCRdb retains in-frame clones only, with some absent. This table has 21,000 or so clones, roughly 77% appearing once. This CDR3 is built from 13 residues. Looked up from germline, CDR1 is SNHLY and CDR2 is FYNNEI. The germline V and J ends were trimmed by 1 base and 6 bases, with 9 bases remaining between them. Any history of autoimmune disease or systemic immunosuppression disqualified patients. This specimen was CD4+ or CD8+ T cells sorted from blood, taken in a trial of the OX40 agonist ivuxolimab. The TCR sequence derives from an adult with an advanced solid tumor such as melanoma, head and neck, liver or kidney cancer. The chain recombines TRBV2 with TRBJ1-2; TRBD1 might be the D (5 bases). This CDR3 reads CASSEVRGHGYTF. CDR3 coding DNA: TGTGCCAGCAGTGAAGTTCGGGGCCATGGCTACACCTTC.